These 18 T cell receptor beta chains came from one sample sequenced in a study of blood T cell repertoires in COVID-19. Sequencing used immunoSEQ multiplex PCR; TCRdb keeps in-frame clones, though not all of them. The sample holds about 200,000 clones, more than 80% seen once. The sequencing input was PBMCs or T cells enriched from blood (not recorded which). All receptors derive from a man between 25 and 39 years old who had recovered from COVID-19.

V and J are TRBV15 and TRBJ2-2; perhaps TRBD2 as D (6 bases). V dropped 3 bases and J dropped 6 bases, with 11 bases sitting between them. The CDR3 spans 14 residues. Germline-derived CDR1 and CDR2 are LNHNV and YYDKDF (reference sequence). The CDR3 spells CATSSRDLPGELFF. The CDR3 DNA reads as TGTGCCACCAGCAGTCGGGACTTACCCGGGGAGCTGTTTTTT.

Here the CDR3 reads CSVANPPRIDGYTF. The CDR3 bases are TGCAGCGTTGCAAATCCTCCCAGGATTGATGGCTACACCTTC. The rearrangement links TRBV29-1 to TRBJ1-2; no reliable D call. The germline CDR1 and CDR2 sequences are SQVTM and ANQGSEA. Deletions cut 4 bases from V and 6 bases from J, with 18 bases between. This CDR3 has 14 amino acids.

The V and J genes are TRBV5-1 and TRBJ2-7, with TRBD1 identical over 10 bases. V shed 5 bases and J 7 bases; nucleotides not matched to a gene: 12. Germline assignment: CDR1 SGHRS and CDR2 YFSETQ. The length of the CDR3 is 15 residues. For the CDR3, the DNA is TGCGCCAGCAGAAAACCCGGGACAGGGGCCGGGGAGCAGTACTTC. The encoded protein is CASRKPGTGAGEQYF.

This sequence joins TRBV11-2 and TRBJ1-6; TRBD1 might be the D (5 bases). The germline V gene encodes CDR1 SGHAT and CDR2 FQNNGV. CDR3 size: 12 residues. V lost 7 bases, J lost 7 bases, and 8 bases lay in between. CDR3 loop: CASTRQNSPLHF. In DNA, the CDR3 is TGTGCCAGCACCCGACAGAATTCACCCCTCCACTTT.

The chain recombines TRBV5-6 with TRBJ1-1; D not certain. Trimming stripped 0 bases from V and 1 base from J, with 4 bases between. Germline CDR1 SGHDT, CDR2 YYEEEE. The CDR3 loop spans 13 amino acids. The CDR3 bases are TGTGCCAGCAGCTTGGGAGCGAACACTGAAGCTTTCTTT. Encoded protein: CASSLGANTEAFF.

V usage is TRBV29-1 and J usage is TRBJ1-2; 7 bases agree with TRBD1. The CDR3 runs 13 residues. Trimming cost V 7 bases and J 2 bases; bases outside gene matches: 7. Germline lookup yields CDR1 SQVTM and CDR2 ANQGSEA. The CDR3 reads CSATDRKNYGYTF. CDR3 bases: TGCAGCGCTACGGACAGGAAAAACTATGGCTACACCTTC.

This clone showed up just once. V and J are TRBV19 and TRBJ1-5; 7 nucleotides line up with TRBD1. Unmatched junction bases numbered 2, after V lost 0 bases and J lost 0 bases. This CDR3 is built from 16 residues. Germline V gene data show CDR1 as LNHDA and CDR2 as SQIVND (reference sequence). This CDR3 is CASSIDRGNSNQPQHF. The CDR3, as DNA: TGTGCCAGTAGTATAGACAGGGGGAATAGCAATCAGCCCCAGCATTTT.

The gene calls are TRBV30 and TRBJ2-1, with D perhaps TRBD2 (5 bases). The CDR3 spans 14 residues. Trimming cost V 3 bases and J 7 bases, with 16 bases left between them. CDR1 and CDR2 from the germline V gene are GTSNPN and SVGIG (reference sequence). In DNA, the CDR3 is TGTGCCTGGAGCCTACTAGTATCGGGGAATGAGCAGTTCTTC. It specifies CAWSLLVSGNEQFF.

The CDR3 DNA is TGTGCCACCAGCAGCGACGCAGGACAGGGTCAGCCCCAGCATTTT. Its translation: CATSSDAGQGQPQHF. The chain carries TRBV15 and TRBJ1-5; 8 bases are shared with TRBD1. The CDR3 spans 15 residues. V lost 3 bases and J lost 6; bases outside the gene matches: 7. Germline CDR1 is LNHNV and CDR2 is YYDKDF (reference sequence).

This rearrangement joins TRBV5-4 to TRBJ1-2; D is possibly TRBD1 (6 bases). CDR1 and CDR2 from the germline V gene are SGHNT and YYREEE (reference sequence). Between the trimmed V and J ends, which lost 3 bases and 2 bases, there was a span of 11 bases. This CDR3 region has 14 residues. CDR3 amino acids: CASSWLTGNYGYTF. The CDR3 DNA sequence: TGTGCCAGCAGCTGGCTAACAGGGAACTATGGCTACACCTTC. Using reference TRBV5-4 and TRBJ1-2 for the parts outside the CDR3, the full variable domain is ETGVTQSPTHLIKTRGQQVTLRCSSQSGHNTVSWYQQALGQGPQFIFQYYREEENGRGNFPPRFSGLQFPNYSSELNVNALELDDSALYLCASSWLTGNYGYTFGSGTRLTVV.

The chain recombines TRBV19 with TRBJ2-6; D is perhaps TRBD2 (5 bases). The germline V gene encodes CDR1 LNHDA and CDR2 SQIVND (reference sequence). V lost 7 bases and J lost 0, with 19 bases in between. CDR3 length equals 18 residues. The DNA of the CDR3 is TGTGCCAGTAAGGCGGGCACCAATTTTTACTCTGGGGCCAACGTCCTGACTTTC. This encodes CASKAGTNFYSGANVLTF.

This sequence joins TRBV28 and TRBJ1-5; D uncertain. The V end lost 4 bases, the J end lost 3 bases, and 19 bases lay between the germline ends. Germline V gene data show CDR1 as MDHEN and CDR2 as SYDVKM. This CDR3 contains 17 residues. CDR3 DNA sequence: TGTGCCAGCAGTTCGTACAGTGGCCCCAACCCCAATCAGCCCCAGCATTTT. This translates into CASSSYSGPNPNQPQHF.

This clone was picked up a small number of times. The chain couples TRBV6-5 to TRBJ1-5; possible D gene TRBD1, 5 bases. Germline V lookup: CDR1 MNHEY, CDR2 SVGAGI. The CDR3 has 14 amino acids. With 6 bases removed from V and 0 bases from J, the gap between germline ends came to 9 bases. The CDR3 reads CASRMTASNQPQHF. DNA of the CDR3: TGTGCCAGCAGAATGACAGCTAGCAATCAGCCCCAGCATTTT.

The chain employs TRBV19 and TRBJ1-3; 7 bases are a match to TRBD1. V shed 3 bases, J shed 0 bases, and the junction held 5 bases outside the gene matches. CDR3 length equals 16 residues. CDR1 and CDR2 (germline): LNHDA, SQIVND (reference sequence). The CDR3 bases are TGTGCCAGTAGTATTAACCAGGGGGTCTCTGGAAACACCATATATTTT. It is translated as CASSINQGVSGNTIYF.

J is TRBJ1-4 and V is TRBV28; 10 bases match TRBD1. V trimming: 5 bases; J trimming: 6 bases; junction bases outside the gene matches: 18. CDR1 and CDR2 from the germline V gene are MDHEN and SYDVKM. CDR3 length: 19 amino acids. The CDR3 DNA is TGTGCCAGCAGTGAGGACAGGGGGGCAGGGTGGTTCTTGGATGAAAAACTGTTTTTT. This sequence encodes CASSEDRGAGWFLDEKLFF.

This clone has a single count. This sequence joins TRBV10-3 and TRBJ2-1, with TRBD2 as a possible D gene (7 bases). V lost 7 bases and J lost 7, with 26 bases in between. The germline V gene has CDR1 ENHRY and CDR2 SYGVKD. The CDR3 runs 17 residues. The CDR3 reads CAITKAGGGQRLNEQFF. The CDR3 DNA reads TGTGCCATCACCAAAGCCGGCGGGGGCCAACGTCTAAATGAGCAGTTCTTC.

This chain connects TRBV2 to TRBJ2-5; 7 bases are a match to TRBD1. J was trimmed by 5 bases and V by 8 bases; bases with no gene match: 8. The CDR3 spans 13 residues. Germline-derived CDR1 and CDR2 are SNHLY and FYNNEI. CDR3 sequence (DNA): TGTGCCAGCCACAGGGGATTGGGGGAGACCCAGTACTTC. Protein sequence: CASHRGLGETQYF.

The rearrangement links TRBV6-6 to TRBJ2-7; D is perhaps TRBD1 (6 bases). The ends were cut back, 5 bases at V and 7 bases at J, with 15 bases in the middle. The CDR3 sequence is 13 residues long. Germline V lookup: CDR1 MNHNY, CDR2 SVGAGI (reference sequence). The CDR3 bases are TGTGCCAGCAGTGGCACAGGGATGGGAGAGCAGTACTTC. Translating gives CASSGTGMGEQYF.